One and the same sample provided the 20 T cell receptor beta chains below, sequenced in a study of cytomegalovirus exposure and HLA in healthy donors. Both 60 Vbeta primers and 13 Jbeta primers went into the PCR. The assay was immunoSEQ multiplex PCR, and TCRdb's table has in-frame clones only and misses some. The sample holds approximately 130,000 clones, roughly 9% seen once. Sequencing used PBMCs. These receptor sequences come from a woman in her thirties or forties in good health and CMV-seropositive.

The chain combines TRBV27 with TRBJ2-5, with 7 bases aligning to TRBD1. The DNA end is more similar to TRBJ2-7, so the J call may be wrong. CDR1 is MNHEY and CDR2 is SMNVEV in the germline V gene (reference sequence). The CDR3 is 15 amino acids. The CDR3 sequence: CASSNPWTGLYEQYF. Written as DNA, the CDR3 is TGTGCCAGCAGTAACCCGTGGACAGGTCTATACGAGCAGTACTTC.

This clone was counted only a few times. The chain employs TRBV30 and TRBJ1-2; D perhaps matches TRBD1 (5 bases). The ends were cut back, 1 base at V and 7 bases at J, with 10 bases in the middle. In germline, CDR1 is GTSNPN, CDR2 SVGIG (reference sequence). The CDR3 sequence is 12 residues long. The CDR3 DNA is TGTGCCTGGAGTGCCCGGGGGTTTGGCTACACCTTC. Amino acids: CAWSARGFGYTF.

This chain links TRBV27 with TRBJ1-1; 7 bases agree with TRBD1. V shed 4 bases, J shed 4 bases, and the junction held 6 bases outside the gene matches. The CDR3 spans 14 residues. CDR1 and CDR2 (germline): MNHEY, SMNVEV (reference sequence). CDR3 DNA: TGTGCCAGCAGTTCCTGGGACAGAATCACTGAAGCTTTCTTT. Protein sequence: CASSSWDRITEAFF.

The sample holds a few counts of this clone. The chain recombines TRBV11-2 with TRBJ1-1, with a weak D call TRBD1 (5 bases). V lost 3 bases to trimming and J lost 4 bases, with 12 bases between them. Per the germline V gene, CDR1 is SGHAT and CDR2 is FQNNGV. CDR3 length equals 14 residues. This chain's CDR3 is CASSLGRGFTEAFF. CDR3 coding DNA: TGTGCCAGCAGCTTGGGGAGGGGTTTCACTGAAGCTTTCTTT.

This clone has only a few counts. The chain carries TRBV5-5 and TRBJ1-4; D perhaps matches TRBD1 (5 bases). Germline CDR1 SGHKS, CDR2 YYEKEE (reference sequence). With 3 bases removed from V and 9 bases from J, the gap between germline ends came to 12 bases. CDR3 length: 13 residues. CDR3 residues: CASSYSGGKKLFF. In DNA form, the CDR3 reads TGTGCCAGCAGCTACAGCGGGGGGAAAAAACTGTTTTTT.

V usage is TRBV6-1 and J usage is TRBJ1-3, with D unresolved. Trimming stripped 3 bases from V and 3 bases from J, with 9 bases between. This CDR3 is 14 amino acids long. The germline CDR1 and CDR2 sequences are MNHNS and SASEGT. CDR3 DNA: TGTGCCAGCAGTGAGCGGGGAGTTGGAAACACCATATATTTT. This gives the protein CASSERGVGNTIYF.

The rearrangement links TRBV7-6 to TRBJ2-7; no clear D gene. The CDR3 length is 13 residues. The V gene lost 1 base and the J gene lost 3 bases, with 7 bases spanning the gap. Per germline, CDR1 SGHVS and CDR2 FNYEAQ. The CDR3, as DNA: TGTGCCAGCAGCTTAGGGGCTGTCTACGAGCAGTACTTC. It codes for CASSLGAVYEQYF.

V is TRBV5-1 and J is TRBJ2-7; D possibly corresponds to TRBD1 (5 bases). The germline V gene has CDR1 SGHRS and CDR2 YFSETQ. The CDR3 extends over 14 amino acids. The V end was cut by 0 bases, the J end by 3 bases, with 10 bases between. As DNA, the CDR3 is TGCGCCAGCAGCTTGGCCGATCAGGGCTACGAGCAGTACTTC. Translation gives CASSLADQGYEQYF.

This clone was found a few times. CDR3 coding DNA: TGTGCCAGCAGCGTAGGCCGGAGTGGCGGCGGCTACACCTTC. Its protein is CASSVGRSGGGYTF. This chain links TRBV9 with TRBJ1-2; no definite D call. V was pared by 0 bases and J by 8 bases, with 14 bases between. Germline V lookup: CDR1 SGDLS, CDR2 YYNGEE. The CDR3 loop spans 14 amino acids.

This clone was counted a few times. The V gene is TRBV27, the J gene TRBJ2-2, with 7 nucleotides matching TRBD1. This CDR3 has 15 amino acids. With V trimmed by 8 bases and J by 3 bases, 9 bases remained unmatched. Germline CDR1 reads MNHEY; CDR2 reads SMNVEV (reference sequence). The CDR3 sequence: CASLDTDRYTGELFF. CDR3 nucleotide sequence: TGTGCCAGCCTTGACACGGACAGGTACACCGGGGAGCTGTTTTTT.

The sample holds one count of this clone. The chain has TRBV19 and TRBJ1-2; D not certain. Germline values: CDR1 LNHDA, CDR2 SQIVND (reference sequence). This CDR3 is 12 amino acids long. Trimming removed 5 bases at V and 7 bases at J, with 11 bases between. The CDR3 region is CASSVPGSGYTF. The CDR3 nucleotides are TGTGCCAGTAGTGTGCCCGGGAGTGGCTACACCTTC.

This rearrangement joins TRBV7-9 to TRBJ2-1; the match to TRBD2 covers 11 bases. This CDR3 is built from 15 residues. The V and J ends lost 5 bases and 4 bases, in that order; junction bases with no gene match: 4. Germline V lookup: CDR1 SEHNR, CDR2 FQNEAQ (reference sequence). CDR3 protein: CASSLGTSGYNEQFF. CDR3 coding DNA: TGTGCCAGCAGCCTAGGGACTAGCGGATACAATGAGCAGTTCTTC.

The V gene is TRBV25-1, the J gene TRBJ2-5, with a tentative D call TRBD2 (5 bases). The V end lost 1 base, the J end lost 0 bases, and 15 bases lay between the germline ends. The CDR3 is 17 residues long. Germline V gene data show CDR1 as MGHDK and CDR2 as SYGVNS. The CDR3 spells CASSEWAPAEDQETQYF. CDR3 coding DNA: TGTGCCAGCAGTGAATGGGCCCCAGCGGAGGACCAAGAGACCCAGTACTTC.

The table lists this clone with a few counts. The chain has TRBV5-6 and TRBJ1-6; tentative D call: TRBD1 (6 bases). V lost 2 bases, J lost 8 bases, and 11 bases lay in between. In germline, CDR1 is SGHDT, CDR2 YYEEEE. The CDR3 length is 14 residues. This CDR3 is CASSFLGAHSPLHF. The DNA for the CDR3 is TGTGCCAGCAGCTTCTTGGGGGCCCATTCACCCCTCCACTTT.

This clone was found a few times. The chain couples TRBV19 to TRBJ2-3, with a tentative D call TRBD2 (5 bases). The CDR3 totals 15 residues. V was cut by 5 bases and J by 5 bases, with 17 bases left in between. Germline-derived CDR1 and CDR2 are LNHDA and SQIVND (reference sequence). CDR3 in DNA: TGTGCCAGTAGTGTTAGCGCCCGCCGAGTAGATACGCAGTATTTT. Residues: CASSVSARRVDTQYF.

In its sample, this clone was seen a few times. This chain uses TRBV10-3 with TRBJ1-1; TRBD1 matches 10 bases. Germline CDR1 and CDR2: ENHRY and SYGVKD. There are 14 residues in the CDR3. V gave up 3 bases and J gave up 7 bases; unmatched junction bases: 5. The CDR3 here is CAISEDRGPVEAFF. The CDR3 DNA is TGTGCCATCAGTGAAGACAGGGGGCCCGTTGAAGCTTTCTTT.

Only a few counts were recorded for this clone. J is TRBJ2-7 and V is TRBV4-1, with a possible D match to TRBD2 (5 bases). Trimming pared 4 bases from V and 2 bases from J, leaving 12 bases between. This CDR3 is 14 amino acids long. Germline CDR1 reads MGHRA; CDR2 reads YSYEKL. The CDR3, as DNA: TGCGCCAGCAGCCTTGAGGCGGGTCCCTACGAGCAGTACTTC. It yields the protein CASSLEAGPYEQYF.

The CDR3 DNA reads as TGCGCCAGCAGAGAAGGGGGCTCCTACAATGAGCAGTTCTTC. This sequence encodes CASREGGSYNEQFF. This sequence joins TRBV5-1 and TRBJ2-1, with a weak D call TRBD1 (6 bases). There are 14 residues in the CDR3. Germline loops: CDR1 SGHRS, CDR2 YFSETQ. V lost 5 bases and J 0 bases, leaving 9 bases between the germline ends.

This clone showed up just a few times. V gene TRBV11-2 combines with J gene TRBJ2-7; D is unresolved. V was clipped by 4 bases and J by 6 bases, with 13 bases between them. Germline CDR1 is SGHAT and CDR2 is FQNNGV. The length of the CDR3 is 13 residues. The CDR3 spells CASSSADNCEQYF. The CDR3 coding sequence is TGTGCCAGCAGCTCGGCAGACAACTGCGAGCAGTACTTC.

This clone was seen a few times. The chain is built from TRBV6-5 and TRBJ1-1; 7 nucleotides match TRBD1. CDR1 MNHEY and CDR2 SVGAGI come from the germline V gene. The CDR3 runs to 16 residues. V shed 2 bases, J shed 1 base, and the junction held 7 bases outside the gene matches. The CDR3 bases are TGTGCCAGCAGTTACCAGCTGACAGGGCCGAACACTGAAGCTTTCTTT. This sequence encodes CASSYQLTGPNTEAFF.